This TCR beta chain was identified during a study of control samples from healthy donors and cancer patients. In regard to this clone: At one of its ends the junction is not consistent with the germline gene, which may arise from a read error.

The CDR3 has 14 amino acids. Germline values: CDR1 MGHRA, CDR2 YSYEKL. Clones were sequenced by immunoSEQ multiplex PCR, and TCRdb holds only the in-frame ones, with some missing. The table shows about 95,000 clones, with about 87% occurring only once. The sequencing sample was made of blood. This clonotype originated in a woman aged 70-85 years in good health. The chain couples TRBV4-1 to TRBJ2-3, with D hard to call. The CDR3 nucleotides are TGCGCCAGCAGCCAAGAGGAAGACCGCCCCCCAAAGGATTTT. This codes for CASSQEEDRPPKDF.